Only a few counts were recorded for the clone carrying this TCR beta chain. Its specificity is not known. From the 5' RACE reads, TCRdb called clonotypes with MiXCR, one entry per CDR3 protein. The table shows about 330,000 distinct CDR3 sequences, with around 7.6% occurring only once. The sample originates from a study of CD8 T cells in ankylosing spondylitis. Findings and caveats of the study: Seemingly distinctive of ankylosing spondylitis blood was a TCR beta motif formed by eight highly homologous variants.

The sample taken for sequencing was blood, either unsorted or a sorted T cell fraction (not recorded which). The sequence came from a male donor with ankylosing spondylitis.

The CDR3 here is CASSPFDNSSTEAFF. The CDR3 DNA follows: TGTGCCAGCAGCCCATTCGACAACTCGAGCACTGAAGCTTTCTTT. The V gene is TRBV14, the J gene TRBJ1-1; D gene unclear. The CDR3 runs to 15 residues. CDR1 and CDR2 from the germline V gene are SGHDN and FVKESK. V was clipped by 4 bases and J by 4 bases, with 16 bases between them.